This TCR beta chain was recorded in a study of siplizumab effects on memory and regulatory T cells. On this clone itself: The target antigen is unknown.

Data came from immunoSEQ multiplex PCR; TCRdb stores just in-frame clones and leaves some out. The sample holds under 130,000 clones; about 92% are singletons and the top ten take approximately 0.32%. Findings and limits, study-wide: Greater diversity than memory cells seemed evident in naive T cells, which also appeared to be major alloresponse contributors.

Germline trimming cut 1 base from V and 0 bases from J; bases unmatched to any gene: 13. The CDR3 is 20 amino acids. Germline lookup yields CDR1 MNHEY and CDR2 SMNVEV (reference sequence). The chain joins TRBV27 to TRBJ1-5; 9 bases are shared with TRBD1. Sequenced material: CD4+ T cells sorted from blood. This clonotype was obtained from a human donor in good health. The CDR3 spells CASSLLGGQGLLTSNQPQHF. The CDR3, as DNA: TGTGCCAGCAGTTTATTAGGGGGACAGGGCCTCCTTACTAGCAATCAGCCCCAGCATTTT.